These 31 T cell receptor beta chains were sequenced from one sample in a study of early T cells in non-severe SARS-CoV-2 infection. MiXCR was run by TCRdb on the 5' RACE reads, yielding one entry per CDR3 protein. Found here are tens of thousands of distinct CDR3 sequences, around 21% of them singletons; the top ten hold about 15%. The material was whole blood, obtained at baseline. The source of these receptors is an adult who was a healthcare worker with PCR-confirmed SARS-CoV-2 infection or an uninfected control (not recorded which).

This chain joins TRBV12-3 or TRBV12-4 and TRBJ2-3; 11 nucleotides match TRBD2. J was trimmed by 4 bases and V by 4 bases; bases with no gene match: 10. CDR3 length: 17 amino acids. The CDR3 nucleotides read TGTGCCAGCAGTTACCCGAGTAGCGGGGGGGCGGCAGATACGCAGTATTTT. Amino acid sequence: CASSYPSSGGAADTQYF.

This clonotype was found a few times. The chain uses TRBV7-3 and TRBJ2-2; 8 nucleotides line up with TRBD1. Looked up from germline, CDR1 is SGHTA and CDR2 is FQGTGA. V was clipped by 5 bases and J by 1 base; unmatched bases: 6. The CDR3 is 16 amino acids. The CDR3 here is CASSPQGARNTGELFF. CDR3 in DNA: TGTGCCAGCAGCCCCCAGGGGGCACGGAACACCGGGGAGCTGTTTTTT.

This clonotype turned up a few times. The rearrangement links TRBV2 to TRBJ2-2; D is unresolved. CDR3 length: 14 residues. Germline CDR1 and CDR2: SNHLY and FYNNEI. V was cut by 7 bases and J by 4 bases, with 13 bases left in between. CDR3 bases: TGTGCCAGCACCACGGTACGAGGCACCGGGGAGCTGTTTTTT. Translating it yields CASTTVRGTGELFF. Variable domain in full (rest from reference TRBV2 and TRBJ2-2): EPEVTQTPSHQVTQMGQEVILRCVPISNHLYFYWYRQILGQKVEFLVSFYNNEISEKSEIFDDQFSVERPDGSNFTLKIRSTKLEDSAMYFCASTTVRGTGELFFGEGSRLTVL.

The rearrangement links TRBV2 to TRBJ2-2, with D unclear. The germline V gene has CDR1 SNHLY and CDR2 FYNNEI. The length of the CDR3 is 12 residues. V was pared by 6 bases and J by 7 bases, with 9 bases between. The CDR3 coding sequence is TGTGCCAGCAGGGATCACGGCGGGGAGCTGTTTTTT. Translated: CASRDHGGELFF.

This chain uses TRBV6-6 with TRBJ1-3, with TRBD1 identical over 8 bases. J gave up 4 bases and V 10 bases, and 3 bases lay outside the gene matches. The CDR3 extends over 12 amino acids. The V gene's germline CDR1 is MNHNY and CDR2 SVGAGI (reference sequence). DNA for the CDR3: TGTGCCATTCGGACAGGGGGAAACACCATATATTTT. Its translation: CAIRTGGNTIYF.

This clonotype appeared many times. This chain connects TRBV3-1 to TRBJ2-5; 9 nucleotides line up with TRBD1. The CDR3 is 15 residues long. V lost 1 base to trimming and J lost 0 bases; unmatched junction nucleotides: 0. Germline loops: CDR1 LGHDT, CDR2 YNNKEL (reference sequence). The CDR3 nucleotides read TGTGCCAGCAGCCAAGGACAGGGGGACCAAGAGACCCAGTACTTC. It yields the protein CASSQGQGDQETQYF.

V gene TRBV5-1 combines with J gene TRBJ2-5; TRBD1 matches 8 bases. The CDR3 length is 15 residues. The germline gives CDR1 SGHRS, CDR2 YFSETQ. After removal of 2 bases from V and 3 bases from J, the junction contained 6 bases not matched to a gene. CDR3 region: CASSLTGQVEETQYF. Here the CDR3 DNA reads TGCGCCAGCAGCTTAACGGGACAGGTAGAAGAGACCCAGTACTTC.

In its sample, this clonotype was seen a few times. The rearrangement joins TRBV11-2 to TRBJ2-2; D gene uncertain. CDR1 is SGHAT, CDR2 FQNNGV, per germline. Trimming removed 5 bases from V and 6 bases from J, with 4 bases in between. The CDR3 is 11 residues long. The DNA of the CDR3 is TGTGCCAGCAGCCCAGCCGGGGAGCTGTTTTTT. This gives the protein CASSPAGELFF. Combining the CDR3 with reference TRBV11-2 and TRBJ2-2 gives the whole variable domain EAGVAQSPRYKIIEKRQSVAFWCNPISGHATLYWYQQILGQGPKLLIQFQNNGVVDDSQLPKDRFSAERLKGVDSTLKIQPAKLEDSAVYLCASSPAGELFFGEGSRLTVL.

This clonotype has more than one count but fewer than ten. This CDR3 is CASSRRDRNTEAFF. The DNA for the CDR3 is TGTGCCAGCAGCCGCCGAGACAGGAACACTGAAGCTTTCTTT. The V and J genes are TRBV3-1 and TRBJ1-1; maybe TRBD1 (5 bases). Per germline, CDR1 LGHDT and CDR2 YNNKEL (reference sequence). The V gene lost 4 bases and the J gene lost 1 base, with 10 bases spanning the gap. The CDR3 spans 14 residues.

J is TRBJ2-4 and V is TRBV20-1; 12 positions match TRBD2. The CDR3 consists of 16 residues. Trimming at V came to 6 bases and at J to 2 bases, leaving 8 bases not matched to a gene. Germline V lookup: CDR1 DFQATT, CDR2 SNEGSKA (reference sequence). DNA for the CDR3: TGCAGTGCGCTAGAGACTAGCGGGGGAACCAAAAACATTCAGTACTTC. Translating gives CSALETSGGTKNIQYF.

V and J are TRBV7-2 and TRBJ2-1, with D perhaps matching TRBD2 (6 bases). Germline V gives CDR1 SGHTA, CDR2 FQGNSA. Trimming stripped 7 bases from V and 7 bases from J, with 14 bases between. This CDR3 has 13 amino acids. In DNA form, the CDR3 reads TGTGCCAGCACCAACACGGAGGGAAATGAGCAGTTCTTC. Residues: CASTNTEGNEQFF.

The CDR3 loop reads CASSHSSGGPYEQYF. In DNA form, the CDR3 reads TGTGCCAGCAGCCACTCTAGCGGGGGACCCTACGAGCAGTACTTC. The chain links TRBV3-1 to TRBJ2-7; 10 nucleotides align to TRBD2. The CDR3 spans 15 residues. Trimming took 3 bases from V and 2 from J; bases not matched to a gene: 4. Germline CDR1 and CDR2: LGHDT and YNNKEL (reference sequence).

This rearrangement joins TRBV12-3 or TRBV12-4 to TRBJ2-3; D remains unclear. Trimming stripped 3 bases from V and 7 bases from J, with 5 bases between. The CDR3 covers 11 residues. CDR3 loop: CASSFSHTQYF. CDR3 sequence (DNA): TGTGCCAGCAGTTTTAGCCATACGCAGTATTTT.

Worth noting for this clonotype: The junction shows a germline mismatch at one end, possibly a read error. The chain combines TRBV7-9 with TRBJ1-1; D uncertain. The CDR3 runs 11 residues. Germline V CDR1 and CDR2: SEHNR, FQNEAQ (reference sequence). CDR3 in amino acids: CASRLVNQAFF. The CDR3 nucleotides read TGTGCCAGCAGATTAGTTAATCAAGCTTTCTTT.

This clonotype was found a few times. V and J are TRBV20-1 and TRBJ2-2; TRBD2 aligns across 9 bases. The CDR3 is 15 residues long. With 0 bases clipped from V and 1 base from J, the junction kept 0 bases outside the gene matches. Germline CDR1 is DFQATT and CDR2 is SNEGSKA (reference sequence). The CDR3 loop is CSARDSGGNTGELFF. CDR3 DNA: TGCAGTGCTAGAGATAGCGGGGGGAACACCGGGGAGCTGTTTTTT.

The chain uses TRBV3-1 and TRBJ2-2, with 9 bases lining up with TRBD1. Germline V lookup: CDR1 LGHDT, CDR2 YNNKEL (reference sequence). This CDR3 has 13 residues. V was clipped by 7 bases and J by 6 bases; unmatched bases: 3. The CDR3 spells CASTRQGAGELFF. The CDR3 coding sequence is TGTGCCAGCACCAGACAGGGGGCCGGGGAGCTGTTTTTT.

V gene TRBV2 combines with J gene TRBJ2-2; a possible D gene is TRBD1 (7 bases). This CDR3 is 15 amino acids long. Trimming removed 3 bases from V and 3 bases from J, with 11 bases in between. The V gene's germline CDR1 is SNHLY and CDR2 FYNNEI. This CDR3 is CASSDGGGYTGELFF. The CDR3 bases are TGTGCCAGCAGTGATGGAGGGGGCTACACCGGGGAGCTGTTTTTT.

This clonotype was detected many times. The rearrangement links TRBV9 to TRBJ2-3; D is uncertain. V was shortened by 6 bases and J by 10 bases, with 18 bases between the two germline ends. CDR1 and CDR2 (germline): SGDLS, YYNGEE. The CDR3 is made up of 13 amino acids. The CDR3 reads CASTATQNSPQYF. For the CDR3, the DNA is TGTGCCAGCACAGCCACCCAGAACAGTCCGCAGTATTTT. Drawing the rest from reference TRBV9 and TRBJ2-3, the complete variable domain is DSGVTQTPKHLITATGQRVTLRCSPRSGDLSVYWYQQSLDQGLQFLIQYYNGEERAKGNILERFSAQQFPDLHSELNLSSLELGDSALYFCASTATQNSPQYFGPGTRLTVL.

In this sample, this clonotype turned up a few times. The rearrangement links TRBV9 to TRBJ1-2; a weak D match, TRBD1 (5 bases). The CDR3 has 13 residues. CDR1 is SGDLS, CDR2 YYNGEE, per germline. Trimming shortened V by 3 bases and J by 4 bases, and 10 bases separated the two germline ends. This CDR3 reads CASSAGTSYGYTF. DNA of the CDR3: TGTGCCAGCAGCGCAGGGACGTCCTATGGCTACACCTTC.

This chain links TRBV6-6 with TRBJ2-7; D is uncertain. This CDR3 contains 13 residues. Germline lookup yields CDR1 MNHNY and CDR2 SVGAGI (reference sequence). Between the trimmed V and J ends, which lost 2 bases and 5 bases, there was a span of 10 bases. This CDR3 is CASSYPHRDEQYF. CDR3 sequence (DNA): TGTGCCAGCAGTTACCCCCATCGGGACGAGCAGTACTTC.

This clonotype came up a few times. J is TRBJ2-2 and V is TRBV6-5; D not certain. V gave up 5 bases and J gave up 0 bases, with 16 bases separating them. Germline V gives CDR1 MNHEY, CDR2 SVGAGI. This CDR3 region has 17 residues. The CDR3 loop reads CASSKKAGGANTGELFF. As DNA, the CDR3 is TGTGCCAGCAGTAAAAAGGCCGGCGGTGCGAACACCGGGGAGCTGTTTTTT.

This clonotype has just a few counts. This chain connects TRBV6-5 to TRBJ1-1; no definite D call. Germline CDR1 is MNHEY and CDR2 is SVGAGI. This CDR3 is 15 amino acids long. Trimming removed 2 bases from V and 1 base from J, with 11 bases in between. CDR3 protein: CASSYGSAWNTEAFF. DNA for the CDR3: TGTGCCAGCAGTTACGGGTCGGCCTGGAACACTGAAGCTTTCTTT.

The rearrangement uses TRBV6-2 or TRBV6-3 and TRBJ2-7; 7 bases align to TRBD2. CDR1 is MNHEY, CDR2 SVGEGT, per germline. The junction had 15 bases not matched to a gene; V was cut back by 7 bases and J by 6 bases. This CDR3 is built from 15 residues. In DNA, the CDR3 is TGTGCCAGCACTCCGGACGGACTAGGGAGGGCCGAGCAGTACTTC. It translates to CASTPDGLGRAEQYF.

The V gene is TRBV10-1, the J gene TRBJ2-7; TRBD1 matches at 7 bases. The trim removed 6 bases at V and 0 bases at J, leaving 5 bases unmatched. CDR3 length: 14 amino acids. Germline lookup yields CDR1 WNHNN and CDR2 SYGVQD (reference sequence). CDR3 DNA: TGCGCCAGCAGAGACAGGGAAAGCTCCTACGAGCAGTACTTC. Its protein is CASRDRESSYEQYF.

In its sample, this clonotype was seen a few times. This chain joins TRBV4-1 and TRBJ2-1; 15 bases are a match to TRBD2. CDR1 and CDR2 (germline): MGHRA, YSYEKL. The ends lost 3 bases at V and 10 bases at J; junction bases unmatched: 10. The length of the CDR3 is 17 residues. CDR3 coding DNA: TGCGCCAGCAGCCATATGACTGGACTAGCGGGGGGGCAGGAGCAGTTCTTC. Its protein product is CASSHMTGLAGGQEQFF.

This clonotype was counted only a few times. The chain links TRBV7-2 to TRBJ2-2, with D tentatively TRBD1 (5 bases). The CDR3 loop spans 14 amino acids. The ends were cut back, 5 bases at V and 3 bases at J, with 10 bases in the middle. Germline V CDR1 and CDR2: SGHTA, FQGNSA. Here the CDR3 DNA reads TGTGCCAGCAGCCTAGGGGTACACACCGGGGAGCTGTTTTTT. Its translation: CASSLGVHTGELFF.

The rearrangement uses TRBV12-3 or TRBV12-4 and TRBJ1-2; D remains unclear. This CDR3 is 13 amino acids long. V dropped 7 bases and J dropped 8 bases, with 17 bases sitting between them. The CDR3 region is CASTLSELEGYTF. CDR3 bases: TGTGCCAGCACCCTGAGTGAGCTGGAAGGCTACACCTTC.

This clonotype came up a few times. The CDR3 protein is CSARTVSETQYF. CDR3 nucleotides: TGCAGTGCTAGGACTGTTTCGGAGACCCAGTACTTC. The chain employs TRBV20-1 and TRBJ2-5; no firm D call. This CDR3 contains 12 residues. V lost 3 bases and J 5 bases, leaving 10 bases between the germline ends. The germline V gene encodes CDR1 DFQATT and CDR2 SNEGSKA (reference sequence).

This clonotype has a handful of counts. The chain recombines TRBV4-1 with TRBJ1-5, with D unclear. The ends were cut back, 0 bases at V and 5 bases at J, with 14 bases in the middle. Germline lookup yields CDR1 MGHRA and CDR2 YSYEKL. The CDR3 consists of 16 residues. CDR3 bases: TGCGCCAGCAGCCAAGATTGGCCGCCCGAGGATCAGCCCCAGCATTTT. Its translation is CASSQDWPPEDQPQHF.

This clonotype was picked up a small number of times. This chain connects TRBV20-1 to TRBJ2-1; TRBD2 might be the D (7 bases). CDR3 length equals 16 residues. V was shortened by 4 bases and J by 6 bases, with 22 bases between the two germline ends. In germline, CDR1 is DFQATT, CDR2 SNEGSKA (reference sequence). CDR3 region: CSATPWAGAPGNEQFF. CDR3 nucleotide sequence: TGCAGTGCTACGCCGTGGGCGGGGGCTCCGGGCAATGAGCAGTTCTTC.

The chain carries TRBV19 and TRBJ2-3; perhaps D is TRBD1 or TRBD2 (6 bases each). The CDR3 runs 14 residues. Deletions cut 4 bases from V and 6 bases from J, with 14 bases between. The germline gives CDR1 LNHDA, CDR2 SQIVND (reference sequence). CDR3 nucleotides: TGTGCCAGTAGTACCGTGGGGGGCCAGGATACGCAGTATTTT. Translated: CASSTVGGQDTQYF.